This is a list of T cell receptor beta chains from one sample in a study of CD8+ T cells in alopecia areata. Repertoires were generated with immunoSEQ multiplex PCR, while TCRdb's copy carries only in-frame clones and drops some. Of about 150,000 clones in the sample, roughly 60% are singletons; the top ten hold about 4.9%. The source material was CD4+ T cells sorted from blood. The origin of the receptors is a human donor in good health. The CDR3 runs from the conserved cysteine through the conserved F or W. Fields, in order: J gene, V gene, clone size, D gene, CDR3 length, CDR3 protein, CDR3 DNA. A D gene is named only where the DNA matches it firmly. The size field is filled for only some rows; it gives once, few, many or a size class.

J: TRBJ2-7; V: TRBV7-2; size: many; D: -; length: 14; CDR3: CASSNNRVSYEQYF; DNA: TGTGCCAGCAGCAACAATCGGGTGTCCTACGAGCAGTACTTC
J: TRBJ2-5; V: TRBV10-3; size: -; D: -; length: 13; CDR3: CAINAGPKETQYF; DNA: TGTGCCATCAACGCGGGACCGAAAGAGACCCAGTACTTC
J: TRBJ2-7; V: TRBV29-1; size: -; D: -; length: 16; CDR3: CSVEERLVGRAYEQYF; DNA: TGCAGCGTTGAAGAGCGCCTTGTGGGTAGGGCCTACGAGCAGTACTTC
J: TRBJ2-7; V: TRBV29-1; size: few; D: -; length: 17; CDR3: CSVGPDLDRGRNYEQYF; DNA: TGCAGCGTTGGCCCGGATCTAGATCGGGGTCGAAACTACGAGCAGTACTTC
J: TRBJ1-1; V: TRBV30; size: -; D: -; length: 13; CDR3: CAWKRGRDTEAFF; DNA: TGTGCCTGGAAGAGGGGAAGAGACACTGAAGCTTTCTTT
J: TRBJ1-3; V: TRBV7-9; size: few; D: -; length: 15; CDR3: CASSLFSLSGNTIYF; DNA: TGTGCCAGCAGCTTATTTTCCCTCTCTGGAAACACCATATATTTT
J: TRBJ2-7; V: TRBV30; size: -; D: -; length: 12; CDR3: CAWSPLLVEQYF; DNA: TGTGCCTGGAGTCCCCTCCTTGTCGAGCAGTACTTC
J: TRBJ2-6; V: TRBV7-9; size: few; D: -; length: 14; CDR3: CASSSLSEANVLTF; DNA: TGTGCCAGCAGCTCCCTTTCGGAGGCCAACGTCCTGACTTTC
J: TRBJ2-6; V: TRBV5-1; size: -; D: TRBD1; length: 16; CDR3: CASSNKQGTGANVLTF; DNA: TGCGCCAGCAGCAATAAACAGGGGACAGGGGCCAACGTCCTGACTTTC
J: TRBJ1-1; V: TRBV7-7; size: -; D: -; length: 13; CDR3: CASSFRQDTEAFF; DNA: TGTGCTAGCAGCTTCCGGCAGGACACTGAAGCTTTCTTT
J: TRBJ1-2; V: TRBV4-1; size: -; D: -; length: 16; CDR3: CASSQSRLLANYGYTF; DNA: TGCGCCAGCAGCCAATCGAGACTGCTAGCTAACTATGGCTACACCTTC
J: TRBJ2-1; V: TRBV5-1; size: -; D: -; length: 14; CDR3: CASSLASGVGEQFF; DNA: TGCGCCAGCAGCTTGGCCTCCGGGGTCGGTGAGCAGTTCTTC
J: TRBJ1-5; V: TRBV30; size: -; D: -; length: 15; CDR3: CAWSGKGPTNQPQHF; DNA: TGTGCCTGGAGTGGTAAAGGACCGACAAATCAGCCCCAGCATTTT
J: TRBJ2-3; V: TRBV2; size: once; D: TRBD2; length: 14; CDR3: CASSKREITDTQYF; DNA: TGTGCCAGCTCTAAGCGGGAGATTACAGATACGCAGTATTTT
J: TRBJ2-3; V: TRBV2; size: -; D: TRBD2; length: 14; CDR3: CASRNSGRSDTQYF; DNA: TGTGCCAGCAGGAATAGCGGGAGATCTGATACGCAGTATTTT
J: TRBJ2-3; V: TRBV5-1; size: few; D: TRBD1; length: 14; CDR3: CASSFQGGTDTQYF; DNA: TGCGCCAGCAGCTTCCAGGGGGGCACAGATACGCAGTATTTT
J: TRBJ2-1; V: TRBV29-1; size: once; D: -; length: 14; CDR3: CSAKTAPVENEQFF; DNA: TGCAGCGCCAAAACGGCGCCTGTTGAAAATGAGCAGTTCTTC
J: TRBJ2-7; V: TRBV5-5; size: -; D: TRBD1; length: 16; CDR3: CASSYQAQGGGGEQYF; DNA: TGTGCCAGCAGCTACCAGGCACAGGGGGGAGGAGGCGAGCAGTACTTC
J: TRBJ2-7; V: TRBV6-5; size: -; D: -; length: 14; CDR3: CASRFSFRDGEQYF; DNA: TGTGCCAGCAGATTCTCTTTCAGGGATGGCGAGCAGTACTTC
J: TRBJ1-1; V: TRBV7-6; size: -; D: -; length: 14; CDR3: CASSLVTGDTEAFF; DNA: TGTGCCAGCAGCTTAGTAACGGGCGACACTGAAGCTTTCTTT
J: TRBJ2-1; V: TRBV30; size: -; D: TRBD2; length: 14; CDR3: CAWGSGSSYNEQFF; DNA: TGTGCCTGGGGTAGCGGGAGTTCCTACAATGAGCAGTTCTTC
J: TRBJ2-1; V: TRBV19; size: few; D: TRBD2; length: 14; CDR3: CASNGLAGRGEQFF; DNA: TGTGCCAGTAATGGACTAGCGGGAAGGGGTGAGCAGTTCTTC
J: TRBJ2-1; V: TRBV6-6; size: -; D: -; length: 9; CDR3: CASSLEQFF; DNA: TGTGCCAGCAGCCTTGAGCAGTTCTTC
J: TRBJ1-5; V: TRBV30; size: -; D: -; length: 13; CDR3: CAWSRQGNQPQHF; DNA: TGTGCCTGGAGTAGGCAGGGTAACCAGCCCCAGCATTTT
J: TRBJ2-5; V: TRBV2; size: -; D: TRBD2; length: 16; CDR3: CASSEGLLAVRETQYF; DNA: TGTGCCAGCAGTGAAGGGTTACTAGCGGTCCGAGAGACCCAGTACTTC
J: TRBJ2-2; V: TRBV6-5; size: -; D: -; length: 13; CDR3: CASSYRYTGELFF; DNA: TGTGCCAGCAGTTACCGGTATACCGGGGAGCTGTTTTTT
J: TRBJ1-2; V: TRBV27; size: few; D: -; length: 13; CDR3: CASSLRRDYGYTF; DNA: TGTGCCAGCAGCCTAAGGAGGGACTATGGCTACACCTTC
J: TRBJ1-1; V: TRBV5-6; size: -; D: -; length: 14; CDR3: CASSGGPLNTEAFF; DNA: TGTGCCAGCAGCGGCGGGCCTCTGAACACTGAAGCTTTCTTT
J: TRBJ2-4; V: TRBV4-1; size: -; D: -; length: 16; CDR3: CASSPPAASGKNIQYF; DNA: TGCGCCAGCAGCCCCCCTGCGGCCTCGGGCAAAAACATTCAGTACTTC
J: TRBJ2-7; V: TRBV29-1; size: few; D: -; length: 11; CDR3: CSVGQAGEQYF; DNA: TGCAGCGTTGGGCAGGCGGGCGAGCAGTACTTC
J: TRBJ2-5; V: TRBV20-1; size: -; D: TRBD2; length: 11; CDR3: CSSTSGGTQYF; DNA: TGCAGTTCGACTAGCGGGGGGACCCAGTACTTC